This TCR beta chain was sequenced for a study of cytomegalovirus exposure and HLA in healthy donors. Study outcomes and limitations: The likely explanation for a cluster of highly shared sequence variants was sequencing artifact.

CDR1 is SSHAT and CDR2 is FNYEAQ in the germline V gene (reference sequence). The CDR3 contains 15 residues. Note on this clone: The antigen is not known. A read error may account for a junction end that differs from germline.

The PCR used 60 Vbeta and 13 Jbeta primers. Data came from immunoSEQ multiplex PCR; TCRdb stores just in-frame clones and leaves some out. The profile covers about 69,000 clones, with under 85% appearing a single time and around 10% taken by the ten largest. Though probably carrying unrecorded immune exposures, donors were nominally healthy at sampling. This sequence originates from a woman aged 60-75 years in good health and CMV-seropositive. The gene calls are TRBV7-7 and TRBJ2-7; 11 positions match TRBD1. Sequencing input: PBMCs. CDR3 sequence (DNA): TGTGCTAGCAGCTTAGGGACAGGGGGATCAAACGAGCAGTACTTC. Its translation is CASSLGTGGSNEQYF.